Following are 4 T cell receptor beta chains from one sample sequenced in a study of T cells expressing NK-cell markers. For each CDR3 protein, TCRdb gives one entry from its re-call of the 5' RACE reads, without DNA. The sample includes roughly 180,000 distinct CDR3 sequences. Source material: blood T cells: a sorted CD56 or NKG2C T cell subset, CD4+ or CD8+ T cells, or bulk PBMC T cells (not recorded which). The receptors derive from a woman between 18 and 70 years old in good health.

V and J are TRBV5-5 and TRBJ1-5; TCRdb outputs TRBD1, but without DNA this stays unchecked. Germline CDR1 reads SGHKS; CDR2 reads YYEKEE (reference sequence). The CDR3 extends over 13 amino acids. The chain's CDR3 is CASSLEGGQPQHF.

J is TRBJ2-2 and V is TRBV7-2. Looked up from germline, CDR1 is SGHTA and CDR2 is FQGNSA. The CDR3 runs 16 residues. The CDR3 sequence: CASSLALAGGTGELFF.

This rearrangement joins TRBV9 to TRBJ1-1; TCRdb designates TRBD1, a call that cannot be tested without DNA. The CDR3 runs to 15 residues. Germline V gives CDR1 SGDLS, CDR2 YYNGEE. The CDR3 spells CASSALARGNTEAFF.

CDR3 residues: CASRLGHAAGKLFF. V usage is TRBV12-3 or TRBV12-4 and J usage is TRBJ1-4; lacking DNA, the TRBD1 call made by TCRdb goes unchecked. This CDR3 has 14 amino acids.